The 13 T cell receptor beta chains in this list originate from one sample, sequenced in a study of blood T cell repertoires in COVID-19. Measured with immunoSEQ multiplex PCR; TCRdb has only the in-frame clones, and not every one. The data contain about 86,000 clones, about 90% of them singletons. The sequenced sample consisted of peripheral blood. The receptor set was obtained from a human donor in a cohort sampled during active COVID-19.

J is TRBJ2-5 and V is TRBV5-6; D not resolved. Germline V lookup: CDR1 SGHDT, CDR2 YYEEEE. CDR3 length: 14 residues. Deletions cut 1 base from V and 1 base from J, with 8 bases between. Here the CDR3 DNA reads TGTGCCAGCAGCTTGTTCGGTTTCCAAGAGACCCAGTACTTC. Translation: CASSLFGFQETQYF.

V is TRBV23-1 and J is TRBJ1-5; 7 nucleotides line up with TRBD1. TRBV23-1 is treated as an ORF (open reading frame) with a function not yet certain. This CDR3 has 16 residues. V was pared by 0 bases and J by 3 bases, with 5 bases of the junction left unmatched. CDR3 sequence (DNA): TGCGCCAGCAGTCAATCCGAGCAGGGGGACAATCAGCCCCAGCATTTT. It yields the protein CASSQSEQGDNQPQHF.

This clone was counted a single time. The rearrangement links TRBV28 to TRBJ2-3; D is unresolved. V dropped 2 bases and J dropped 6 bases, with 6 bases sitting between them. The CDR3 consists of 12 residues. CDR1 and CDR2 (germline): MDHEN, SYDVKM. The CDR3 DNA is TGTGCCAGCAGTTTACAGAGGGATACGCAGTATTTT. Protein sequence: CASSLQRDTQYF.

This chain links TRBV14 with TRBJ1-1; 8 nucleotides match TRBD1. Germline CDR1 and CDR2: SGHDN and FVKESK. The CDR3 is 13 residues long. The V and J ends lost 4 bases and 6 bases, in that order; junction bases with no gene match: 4. The CDR3 DNA follows: TGTGCCAGCAGCCGAGGACAGGGAGCTGAAGCTTTCTTT. Translated: CASSRGQGAEAFF.

There are a few counts of this clone. This rearrangement joins TRBV11-2 to TRBJ2-5, with 9 positions matching TRBD1. This CDR3 has 15 amino acids. With 5 bases clipped from V and 5 bases from J, the junction kept 9 bases outside the gene matches. The germline V gene encodes CDR1 SGHAT and CDR2 FQNNGV. The CDR3 nucleotides read TGTGCCAGCAGCATTCAGGGACAGGGAGGGGAGACCCAGTACTTC. Amino acids: CASSIQGQGGETQYF.

The rearrangement links TRBV11-2 to TRBJ2-1; 9 nucleotides line up with TRBD2. The CDR3 extends over 16 amino acids. Germline lookup yields CDR1 SGHAT and CDR2 FQNNGV. V gave up 5 bases and J gave up 6 bases; unmatched junction bases: 11. CDR3 bases: TGTGCCAGCAGCCCCGGTACTAGCGGGTTTATCAATGAGCAGTTCTTC. It yields the protein CASSPGTSGFINEQFF.

The chain couples TRBV14 to TRBJ2-7, with 8 bases that match TRBD1. The CDR3 extends over 15 amino acids. CDR1 and CDR2 from the germline V gene are SGHDN and FVKESK. V was clipped by 5 bases and J by 1 base; unmatched bases: 7. As DNA, the CDR3 is TGTGCCAGCAGCAACGGACAGGGACGTTCCTACGAGCAGTACTTC. It yields the protein CASSNGQGRSYEQYF.

This clone appeared a single time. V and J are TRBV5-6 and TRBJ2-1; possibly TRBD1 for D (6 bases). CDR1 SGHDT and CDR2 YYEEEE come from the germline V gene. The CDR3 covers 12 residues. The ends were cut back, 3 bases at V and 13 bases at J, with 14 bases in the middle. The CDR3 loop is CASSYGTHSQFF. The CDR3 coding sequence is TGTGCCAGCAGCTACGGGACACATTCCCAGTTCTTC.

The chain is built from TRBV27 and TRBJ2-2, with D uncertain. Trimming took 2 bases from V and 2 from J, leaving 3 bases between them. This CDR3 contains 13 residues. Germline lookup yields CDR1 MNHEY and CDR2 SMNVEV (reference sequence). CDR3 sequence reads: CASSLGNTGELFF. CDR3 nucleotides: TGTGCCAGCAGTTTAGGCAACACCGGGGAGCTGTTTTTT.

This clone has only one observation. This chain connects TRBV9 to TRBJ2-5; the match to TRBD2 covers 8 bases. Germline loops: CDR1 SGDLS, CDR2 YYNGEE. CDR3 length: 16 amino acids. V lost 4 bases to trimming and J lost 1 base; unmatched junction nucleotides: 9. The CDR3 loop reads CASSPWFGRGQETQYF. The CDR3, as DNA: TGTGCCAGCAGCCCCTGGTTCGGGAGGGGCCAAGAGACCCAGTACTTC.

The chain links TRBV9 to TRBJ1-2; D might be TRBD1 (5 bases). The germline gives CDR1 SGDLS, CDR2 YYNGEE. The CDR3 has 14 residues. V lost 0 bases to trimming and J lost 3 bases, with 9 bases between them. The CDR3 coding sequence is TGTGCCAGCAGCGTAGTCGACAGTGACTATGGCTACACCTTC. Translated: CASSVVDSDYGYTF.

This clone was seen just once. The rearrangement links TRBV3-1 (or the pseudogene TRBV3-2) to TRBJ2-6; 7 positions match TRBD2. The trim removed 0 bases at V and 0 bases at J, leaving 8 bases unmatched. CDR1 and CDR2 (germline): LGHDT, YNNKEL (reference sequence). The CDR3 runs to 19 residues. The CDR3 coding sequence is TGTGCCAGCAGCCAAGAAGTGCTAGCGGTTATCTCTGGGGCCAACGTCCTGACTTTC. Protein sequence: CASSQEVLAVISGANVLTF.

This clone was seen a handful of times. V and J are TRBV2 and TRBJ1-5; D is unclear. Per the germline V gene, CDR1 is SNHLY and CDR2 is FYNNEI. This CDR3 region has 15 residues. V lost 5 bases, J lost 4 bases, and 15 bases lay in between. In nucleotides, the CDR3 is TGTGCCAGCAGTTGGCGGGGAGGACTAAATCAGCCCCAGCATTTT. Residues: CASSWRGGLNQPQHF.